The 13 T cell receptor beta chains presented below share a single source sample, sequenced in a study of Graves' ophthalmopathy and Graves' hyperthyroidism. From RNA, the CDR3 regions of TCR beta chains were amplified and sequenced. Amplification began with first-round RT-PCR using HTBI primers, then second-round multiplex PCR was performed. MiXCR, run by TCRdb on the multiplex PCR reads, gives a single entry per CDR3 protein. The repertoire holds some 1.1 million distinct CDR3 sequences, with less than 45% as singletons. Sequencing was done on a sample of peripheral blood or thyroid tissue (not recorded which). The source of these receptors is an adult man with Graves' hyperthyroidism.

The chain links TRBV30 to TRBJ1-1; no clear D. The length of the CDR3 is 12 residues. V lost 4 bases and J lost 2, with 8 bases in between. Germline lookup yields CDR1 GTSNPN and CDR2 SVGIG (reference sequence). CDR3 region: CAWKRPNTEAFF. In nucleotides, the CDR3 is TGTGCCTGGAAGCGGCCCAACACTGAAGCTTTCTTT.

The table lists this clonotype with a few counts. The chain combines TRBV5-1 with TRBJ2-7, with 7 bases fitting TRBD1. Germline CDR1 and CDR2: SGHRS and YFSETQ. The V segment lost 4 bases and the J segment 7 bases; nucleotides outside the gene matches: 8. The CDR3 is made up of 13 amino acids. CDR3 sequence reads: CASSTTGAGEQYF. The CDR3 bases are TGCGCCAGCAGCACCACAGGGGCCGGGGAGCAGTACTTC.

This clonotype was seen just once. This chain joins TRBV7-3 and TRBJ1-2, with D unresolved. From germline, CDR1 is SGHTA and CDR2 FQGTGA. CDR3 size: 17 residues. V was shortened by 5 bases and J by 4 bases, with 23 bases between the two germline ends. CDR3 sequence reads: CASSPRIGFVLAYGYTF. Here the CDR3 DNA reads TGTGCCAGCAGCCCCAGGATAGGGTTTGTGCTTGCCTATGGCTACACCTTC.

The V call is TRBV19, the J call TRBJ1-2, with TRBD1 matching 9 bases. With V trimmed by 7 bases and J by 7 bases, 10 bases remained unmatched. Germline CDR1 LNHDA, CDR2 SQIVND (reference sequence). This CDR3 spans 14 amino acids. CDR3 sequence: CASTGDRGDSGYTF. The DNA of the CDR3 is TGTGCCAGTACGGGAGACAGGGGGGACTCTGGCTACACCTTC.

There are many counts of this clonotype. V and J are TRBV20-1 and TRBJ1-2; TRBD1 matches 9 bases. Germline V gene lookup returns CDR1 DFQATT and CDR2 SNEGSKA (reference sequence). V shed 4 bases and J 4 bases; nucleotides not matched to a gene: 4. CDR3 length: 13 residues. The CDR3 protein is CSANTGGAYGYTF. In DNA, the CDR3 is TGCAGTGCTAACACAGGGGGCGCCTATGGCTACACCTTC.

This sequence joins TRBV20-1 and TRBJ1-3; D perhaps matches TRBD1 (5 bases). Germline V gives CDR1 DFQATT, CDR2 SNEGSKA (reference sequence). Trimming left V 0 bases short and J 0 bases short, with 6 bases between. The CDR3 runs to 14 residues. CDR3 sequence reads: CSAREGPSGNTIYF. The CDR3 DNA reads as TGCAGTGCTAGAGAGGGGCCCTCTGGAAACACCATATATTTT.

The rearrangement joins TRBV10-2 to TRBJ2-7; the match to TRBD2 covers 8 bases. The CDR3 totals 15 residues. With V trimmed by 6 bases and J by 2 bases, 9 bases remained unmatched. CDR1 is WSHSY, CDR2 SAAADI, per germline. The CDR3 spells CASRPRGSGTYEQYF. The DNA of the CDR3 is TGCGCCAGCAGGCCACGGGGTAGCGGGACCTACGAGCAGTACTTC.

The J gene is TRBJ2-6, the V gene TRBV29-1, with 7 bases identical to TRBD1. The CDR3 extends over 16 amino acids. Germline V gene data show CDR1 as SQVTM and CDR2 as ANQGSEA. The ends lost 2 bases at V and 3 bases at J; junction bases unmatched: 7. As DNA, the CDR3 is TGCAGCGTTGAAACCGGGACAGTGAATGGGGCCAACGTCCTGACTTTC. Encoded protein: CSVETGTVNGANVLTF.

V gene TRBV5-4 combines with J gene TRBJ2-7, with TRBD1 matching 9 bases. In germline, CDR1 is SGHNT, CDR2 YYREEE (reference sequence). The CDR3 has 12 residues. DNA of the CDR3: TGTGCTAGAAGGGACAGGGACCCCGAGCAGTACTTC. Translation: CARRDRDPEQYF. Full variable domain (rest looked up from reference TRBV5-4 and TRBJ2-7): ETGVTQSPTHLIKTRGQQVTLRCSSQSGHNTVSWYQQALGQGPQFIFQYYREEENGRGNFPPRFSGLQFPNYSSELNVNALELDDSALYLCARRDRDPEQYFGPGTRLTVT.

This chain links TRBV19 with TRBJ1-4; D unclear. The CDR3 sequence is 15 residues long. Trimming pared 9 bases from V and 5 bases from J, leaving 19 bases between. Looked up from germline, CDR1 is LNHDA and CDR2 is SQIVND (reference sequence). The DNA of the CDR3 is TGTGCCAGCGAAGCTAGGACGCGACAAAATGAAAAACTGTTTTTT. This translates into CASEARTRQNEKLFF.

The chain employs TRBV15 and TRBJ2-1; D unclear. Germline-derived CDR1 and CDR2 are LNHNV and YYDKDF (reference sequence). V was clipped by 3 bases and J by 8 bases, with 5 bases between them. The CDR3 loop spans 11 amino acids. The CDR3 loop is CATSSVDEQFF. DNA of the CDR3: TGTGCCACCAGCAGCGTCGATGAGCAGTTCTTC.

There are a few counts of this clonotype. This chain connects TRBV2 to TRBJ1-1; 7 bases map to TRBD1. The germline V gene has CDR1 SNHLY and CDR2 FYNNEI. J lost 5 bases, V lost 6 bases, and 3 bases had no gene match. This CDR3 has 12 residues. The CDR3 loop reads CASRGDSTEAFF. The CDR3 DNA reads TGTGCCAGCAGGGGGGACAGTACTGAAGCTTTCTTT.

V gene TRBV7-9 combines with J gene TRBJ1-2, with TRBD1 matching 8 bases. The CDR3 extends over 17 amino acids. Per the germline V gene, CDR1 is SEHNR and CDR2 is FQNEAQ (reference sequence). V lost 2 bases, J lost 2 bases, and 10 bases stayed unmatched. DNA of the CDR3: TGTGCCAGCAGCTTATCTGCCAGGGGGCTTGGGAACTATGGCTACACCTTC. This translates into CASSLSARGLGNYGYTF.